This TCR beta chain was observed in a study of metastatic and nonmetastatic thyroid tumors. The wider study: Repertoire data that came from the blood and tumor or nodule tissue of malignant and benign thyroid patients were compared.

With 2 bases removed from V and 0 bases from J, the gap between germline ends came to 4 bases. Germline-derived CDR1 and CDR2 are MNHNY and SVGAGI (reference sequence). The CDR3 extends over 14 amino acids. As handled by the study authors: The distant-metastasis classifier for papillary thyroid cancer was built from CDR3 differences across clinicopathological groups. TCRdb re-called the PCR reads with MiXCR. None of the V and J calls come from the authors' own analysis; TCRdb made them. The table records 30,000 to 45,000 clones, around 27% of them present only once. There are a few counts of this clone. No treatment had been given to any patient before thyroid surgery.

Material for sequencing was blood. This sequence originates from a male donor with papillary thyroid cancer or a benign thyroid nodule (not recorded which). Some clones in this sample may be carry-over from other donors' samples. V usage is TRBV6-6 and J usage is TRBJ1-4; D is uncertain. In DNA, the CDR3 is TGTGCCAGCAGTTACAGTGCAACTAATGAAAAACTGTTTTTT. This sequence encodes CASSYSATNEKLFF.